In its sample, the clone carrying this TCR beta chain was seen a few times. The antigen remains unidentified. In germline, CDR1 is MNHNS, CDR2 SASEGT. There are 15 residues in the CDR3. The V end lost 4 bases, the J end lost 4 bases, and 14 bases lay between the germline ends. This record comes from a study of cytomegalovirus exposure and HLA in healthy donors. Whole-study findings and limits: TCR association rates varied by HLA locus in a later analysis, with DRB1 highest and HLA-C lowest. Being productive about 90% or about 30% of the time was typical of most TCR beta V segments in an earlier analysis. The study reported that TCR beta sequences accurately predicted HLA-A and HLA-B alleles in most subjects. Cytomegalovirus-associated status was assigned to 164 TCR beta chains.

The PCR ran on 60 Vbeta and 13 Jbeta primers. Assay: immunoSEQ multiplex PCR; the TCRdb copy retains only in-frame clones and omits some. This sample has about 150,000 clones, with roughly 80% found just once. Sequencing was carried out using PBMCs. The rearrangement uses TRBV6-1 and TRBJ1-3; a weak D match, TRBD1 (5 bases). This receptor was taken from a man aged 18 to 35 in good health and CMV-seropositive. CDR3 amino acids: CASSAGFTRGNTIYF. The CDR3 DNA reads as TGTGCCAGCAGTGCAGGGTTTACGCGCGGAAACACCATATATTTT.